This T cell receptor (beta chain) emerged from a study of CD8 T cells in ankylosing spondylitis. This clonotype was picked up many times. Its specificity is unknown. Trimming removed 3 bases at V and 5 bases at J, with 8 bases between. CDR1 DFQATT and CDR2 SNEGSKA come from the germline V gene (reference sequence). The CDR3 sequence is 12 residues long. Whole-study results and caveats: Disease-linked clones were CD8+ and relatively rare in peripheral blood. Seemingly characteristic of ankylosing spondylitis blood was a TCR beta motif consisting of under ten highly homologous variants. Clones tied to disease were said to be significantly enriched in matched ankylosing spondylitis synovial fluid.

Researchers built TCR beta libraries using quantitative 5'-RACE with molecular barcodes. One entry per CDR3 protein, called by TCRdb with MiXCR from the 5' RACE reads. Of about 160,000 distinct CDR3 sequences in the sample, about a sixth were seen once. This chain joins TRBV20-1 and TRBJ2-1, with a possible D match to TRBD2 (6 bases). The sequence came from a male donor with ankylosing spondylitis or in good health (not recorded which). Material: blood, either unsorted or a sorted T cell fraction (not recorded which). CDR3 DNA: TGCAGTGCTAGGGGACTTGACAATGAGCAGTTCTTC. Translation gives CSARGLDNEQFF.